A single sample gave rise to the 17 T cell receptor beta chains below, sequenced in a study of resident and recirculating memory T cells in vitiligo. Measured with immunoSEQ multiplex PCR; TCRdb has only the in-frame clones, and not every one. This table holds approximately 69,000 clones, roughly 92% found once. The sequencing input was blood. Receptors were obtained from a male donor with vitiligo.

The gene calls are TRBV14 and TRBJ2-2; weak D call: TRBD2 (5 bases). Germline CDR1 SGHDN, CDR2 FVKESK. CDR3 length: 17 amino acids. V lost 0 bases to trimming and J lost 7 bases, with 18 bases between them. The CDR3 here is CASSQDPDSLLSGELFF. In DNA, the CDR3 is TGTGCCAGCAGCCAAGATCCGGACTCGCTCTTGAGCGGGGAGCTGTTTTTT.

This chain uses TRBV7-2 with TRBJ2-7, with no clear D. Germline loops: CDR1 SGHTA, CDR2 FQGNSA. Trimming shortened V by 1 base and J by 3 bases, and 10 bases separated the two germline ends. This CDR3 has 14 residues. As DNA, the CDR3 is TGTGCCAGCAGCTTAGGCCTAGGAGACTACGAGCAGTACTTC. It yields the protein CASSLGLGDYEQYF.

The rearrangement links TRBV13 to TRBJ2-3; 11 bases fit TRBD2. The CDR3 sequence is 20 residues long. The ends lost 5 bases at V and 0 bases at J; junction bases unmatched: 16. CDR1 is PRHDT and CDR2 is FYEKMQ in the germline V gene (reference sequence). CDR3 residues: CASSRLLAGGPKLSTDTQYF. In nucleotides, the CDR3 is TGTGCCAGCAGCCGTCTTCTAGCGGGGGGCCCCAAACTTAGCACAGATACGCAGTATTTT.

CDR3 sequence (DNA): TGTGCCAGCTCACTAGGGGACAGGGTCTACGAGCAGTACTTC. Protein: CASSLGDRVYEQYF. The chain employs TRBV18 and TRBJ2-7; 9 bases agree with TRBD1. The V segment lost 4 bases and the J segment 3 bases; nucleotides outside the gene matches: 4. Germline CDR1 KGHSH, CDR2 LQKENI. The CDR3 loop spans 14 amino acids.

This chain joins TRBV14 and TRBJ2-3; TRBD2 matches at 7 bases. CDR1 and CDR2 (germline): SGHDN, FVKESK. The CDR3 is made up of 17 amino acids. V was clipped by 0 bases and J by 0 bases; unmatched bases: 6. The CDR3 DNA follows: TGTGCCAGCAGCCAAGATATCGGGGGGAGTAGCACAGATACGCAGTATTTT. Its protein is CASSQDIGGSSTDTQYF.

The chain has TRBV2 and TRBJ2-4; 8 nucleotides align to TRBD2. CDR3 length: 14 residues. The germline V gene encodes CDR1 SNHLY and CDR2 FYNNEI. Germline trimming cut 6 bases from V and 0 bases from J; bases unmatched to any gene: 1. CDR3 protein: CASSGGGAKNIQYF. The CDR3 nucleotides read TGTGCCAGCAGCGGGGGGGGAGCCAAAAACATTCAGTACTTC.

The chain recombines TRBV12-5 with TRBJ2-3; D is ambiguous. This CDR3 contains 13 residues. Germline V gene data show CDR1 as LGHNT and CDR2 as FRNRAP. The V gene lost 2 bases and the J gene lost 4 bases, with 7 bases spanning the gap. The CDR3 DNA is TGTGCTAGTGGTTTGTCCGAGGCAGATACGCAGTATTTT. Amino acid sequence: CASGLSEADTQYF.

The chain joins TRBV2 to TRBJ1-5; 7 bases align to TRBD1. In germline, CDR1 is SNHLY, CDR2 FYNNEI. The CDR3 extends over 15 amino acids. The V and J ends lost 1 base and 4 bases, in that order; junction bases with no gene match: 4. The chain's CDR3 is CASSEGGDSNQPQHF. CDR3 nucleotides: TGTGCCAGCAGTGAAGGCGGGGACAGTAATCAGCCCCAGCATTTT.

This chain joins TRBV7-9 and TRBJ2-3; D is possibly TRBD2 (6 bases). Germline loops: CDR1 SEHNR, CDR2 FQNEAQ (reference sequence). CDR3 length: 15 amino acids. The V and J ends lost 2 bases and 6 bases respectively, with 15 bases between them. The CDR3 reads CASSLIGGAGDTQYF. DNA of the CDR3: TGTGCCAGCAGCTTAATCGGAGGGGCGGGGGATACGCAGTATTTT. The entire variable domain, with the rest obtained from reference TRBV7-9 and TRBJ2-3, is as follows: DTGVSQNPRHKITKRGQNVTFRCDPISEHNRLYWYRQTLGQGPEFLTYFQNEAQLEKSRLLSDRFSAERPKGSFSTLEIQRTEQGDSAMYLCASSLIGGAGDTQYFGPGTRLTVL.

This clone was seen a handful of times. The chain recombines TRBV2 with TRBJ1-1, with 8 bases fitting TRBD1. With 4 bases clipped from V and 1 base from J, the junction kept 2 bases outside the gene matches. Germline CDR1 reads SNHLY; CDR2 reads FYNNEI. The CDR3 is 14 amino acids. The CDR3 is CASSGTGGNTEAFF. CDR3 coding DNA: TGTGCCAGCAGTGGCACAGGGGGGAACACTGAAGCTTTCTTT.

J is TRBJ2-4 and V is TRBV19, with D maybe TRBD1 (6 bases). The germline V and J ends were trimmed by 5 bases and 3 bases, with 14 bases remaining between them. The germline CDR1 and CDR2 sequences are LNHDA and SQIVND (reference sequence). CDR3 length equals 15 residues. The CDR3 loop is CASSFYREDKNIQYF. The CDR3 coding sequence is TGTGCCAGTAGTTTTTACAGGGAAGACAAAAACATTCAGTACTTC.

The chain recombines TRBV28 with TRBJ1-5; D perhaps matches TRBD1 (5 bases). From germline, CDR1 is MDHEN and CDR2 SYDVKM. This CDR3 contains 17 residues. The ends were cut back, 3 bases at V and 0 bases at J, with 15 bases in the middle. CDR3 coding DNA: TGTGCCAGCAGTTTTCTTACCATGACAGATAGCAATCAGCCCCAGCATTTT. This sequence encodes CASSFLTMTDSNQPQHF. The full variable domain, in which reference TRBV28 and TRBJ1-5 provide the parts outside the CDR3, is DVKVTQSSRYLVKRTGEKVFLECVQDMDHENMFWYRQDPGLGLRLIYFSYDVKMKEKGDIPEGYSVSREKKERFSLILESASTNQTSMYLCASSFLTMTDSNQPQHFGDGTRLSIL.

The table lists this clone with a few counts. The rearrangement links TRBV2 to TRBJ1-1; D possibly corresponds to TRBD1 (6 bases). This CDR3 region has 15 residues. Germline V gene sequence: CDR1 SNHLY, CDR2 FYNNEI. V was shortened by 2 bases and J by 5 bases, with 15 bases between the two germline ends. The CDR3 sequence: CASSERGGFGTEAFF. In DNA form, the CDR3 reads TGTGCCAGCAGTGAACGGGGGGGCTTTGGGACTGAAGCTTTCTTT.

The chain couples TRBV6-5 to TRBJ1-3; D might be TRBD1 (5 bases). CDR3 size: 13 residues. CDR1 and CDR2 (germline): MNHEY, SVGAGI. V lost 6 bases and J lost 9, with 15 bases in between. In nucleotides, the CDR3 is TGTGCCAGCAGGGTTGGACACAGAGGCACCATATATTTT. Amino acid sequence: CASRVGHRGTIYF.

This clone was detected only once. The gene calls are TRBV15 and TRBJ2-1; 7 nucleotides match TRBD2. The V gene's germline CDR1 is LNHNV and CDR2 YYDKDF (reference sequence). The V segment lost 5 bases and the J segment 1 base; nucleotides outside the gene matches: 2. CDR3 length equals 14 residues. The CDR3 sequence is CATSGRGSYNEQFF. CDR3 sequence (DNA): TGTGCCACCAGCGGGAGGGGATCCTACAATGAGCAGTTCTTC.

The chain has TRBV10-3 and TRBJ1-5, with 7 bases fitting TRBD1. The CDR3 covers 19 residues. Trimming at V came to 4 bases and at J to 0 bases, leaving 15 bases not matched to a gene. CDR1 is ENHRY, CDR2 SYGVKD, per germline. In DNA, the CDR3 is TGTGCCATCAGTGGGGGGACAGAGAAAGGCCCTTATAGCAATCAGCCCCAGCATTTT. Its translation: CAISGGTEKGPYSNQPQHF.

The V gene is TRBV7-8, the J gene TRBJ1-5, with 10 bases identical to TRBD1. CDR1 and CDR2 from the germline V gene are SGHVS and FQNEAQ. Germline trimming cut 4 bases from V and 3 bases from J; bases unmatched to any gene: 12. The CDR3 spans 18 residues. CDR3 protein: CASSSLGGTGAPNQPQHF. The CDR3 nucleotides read TGTGCCAGCAGCTCCCTAGGAGGGACAGGGGCCCCCAATCAGCCCCAGCATTTT. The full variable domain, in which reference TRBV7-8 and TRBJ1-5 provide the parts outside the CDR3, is GAGVSQSPRYKVAKRGQDVALRCDPISGHVSLFWYQQALGQGPEFLTYFQNEAQLDKSGLPSDRFFAERPEGSVSTLKIQRTQQEDSAVYLCASSSLGGTGAPNQPQHFGDGTRLSIL.